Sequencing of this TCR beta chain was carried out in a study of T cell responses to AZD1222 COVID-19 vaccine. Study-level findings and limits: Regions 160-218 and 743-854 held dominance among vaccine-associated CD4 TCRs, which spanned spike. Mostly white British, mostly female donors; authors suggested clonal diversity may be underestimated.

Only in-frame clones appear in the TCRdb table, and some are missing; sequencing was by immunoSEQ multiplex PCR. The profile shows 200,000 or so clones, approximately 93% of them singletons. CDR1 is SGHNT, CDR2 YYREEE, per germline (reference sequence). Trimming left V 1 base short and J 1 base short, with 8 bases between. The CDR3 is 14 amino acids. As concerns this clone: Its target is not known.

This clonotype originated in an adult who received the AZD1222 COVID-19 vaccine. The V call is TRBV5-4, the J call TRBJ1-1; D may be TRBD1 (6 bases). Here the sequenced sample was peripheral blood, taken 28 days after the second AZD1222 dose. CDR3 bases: TGTGCCAGCAGCTTGTTAGGGGGGAACACTGAAGCTTTCTTT. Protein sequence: CASSLLGGNTEAFF.